Each of the 2 T cell receptor beta chains below was sequenced from the same sample in a study of shared clonotypes between healthy human individuals. CD8 cells classed as naive were CD45RO-negative and positively selected for CCR7, excluding terminally differentiated effector memory CD45RA+ cells. The repertoire was sequenced with immunoSEQ multiplex PCR; TCRdb's copy has only in-frame clones and lacks some. The table lists a few million clones, over 85% of them singletons. Sequencing used naive CD8+ T cells from PBMCs. The receptors stem from a man younger than 35 in good health. Some clones in this sample may be carry-over from other donors' samples.

This chain links TRBV4-3 with TRBJ2-2, with no clear D. V lost 0 bases and J lost 1, with 12 bases in between. CDR1 LGHNA and CDR2 YSLEER come from the germline V gene. This CDR3 region has 17 residues. CDR3 coding DNA: TGCGCCAGCAGCCAAGAGAGTCTCCTAAAGAACACCGGGGAGCTGTTTTTT. Amino acid sequence: CASSQESLLKNTGELFF.

This sequence joins TRBV7-3 and TRBJ2-1; a possible D gene is TRBD1 (5 bases). Trimming took 0 bases from V and 10 from J, leaving 13 bases between them. Per the germline V gene, CDR1 is SGHTA and CDR2 is FQGTGA. The CDR3 has 14 residues. In DNA, the CDR3 is TGTGCCAGCAGCTTAACGGGCAGGGCCTGGGAGCAGTTCTTC. Translation gives CASSLTGRAWEQFF.